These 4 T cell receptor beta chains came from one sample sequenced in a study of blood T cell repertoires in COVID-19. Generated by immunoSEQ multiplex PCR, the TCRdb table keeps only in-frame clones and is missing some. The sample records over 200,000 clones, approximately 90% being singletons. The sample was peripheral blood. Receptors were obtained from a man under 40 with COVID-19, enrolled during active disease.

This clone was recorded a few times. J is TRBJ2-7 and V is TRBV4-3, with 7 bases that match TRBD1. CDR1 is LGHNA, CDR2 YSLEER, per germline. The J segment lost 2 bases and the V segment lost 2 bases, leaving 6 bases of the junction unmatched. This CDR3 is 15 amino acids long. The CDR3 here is CASSQKTGEPYEQYF. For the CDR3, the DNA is TGCGCCAGCAGCCAAAAAACAGGGGAGCCCTACGAGCAGTACTTC.

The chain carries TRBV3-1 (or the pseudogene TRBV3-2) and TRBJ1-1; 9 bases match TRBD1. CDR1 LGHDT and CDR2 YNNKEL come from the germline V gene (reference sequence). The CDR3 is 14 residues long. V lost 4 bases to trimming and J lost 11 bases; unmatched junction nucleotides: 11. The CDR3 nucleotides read TGTGCCAGCAGCCTAAGGACAGGGGCGGAGTTGGCTTTCTTT. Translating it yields CASSLRTGAELAFF.

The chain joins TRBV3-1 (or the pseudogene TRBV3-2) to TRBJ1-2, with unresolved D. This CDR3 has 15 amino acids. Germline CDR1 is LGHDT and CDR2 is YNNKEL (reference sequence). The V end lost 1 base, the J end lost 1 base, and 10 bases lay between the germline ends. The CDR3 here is CASSQVNSINYGYTF. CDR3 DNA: TGTGCCAGCAGCCAAGTGAACAGTATTAACTATGGCTACACCTTC.

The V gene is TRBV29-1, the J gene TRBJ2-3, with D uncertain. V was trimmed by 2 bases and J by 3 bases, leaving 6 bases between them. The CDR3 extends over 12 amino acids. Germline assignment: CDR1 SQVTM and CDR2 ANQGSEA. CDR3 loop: CSVELQTDTQYF. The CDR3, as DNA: TGCAGCGTTGAACTACAGACAGATACGCAGTATTTT.